This TCR beta chain appears in the sequencing data of a study of blood T cell repertoires in COVID-19. At the level of the study: Material from acute and convalescent COVID-19 was sourced from the United States, Italy and Spain. PBMCs, B-cell-depleted T cells, or T cells were the source of the cDNA or gDNA that made up the material.

Original methodology: Amplification of reference gene primers provided the estimated nucleated cell counts. Only in-frame clones appear in the TCRdb table, and some are missing; sequencing was by immunoSEQ multiplex PCR. V, J and clone size are taken as reported in that table, and D and trimming were inferred from the DNA itself. This table has just under 350,000 clones, 80% to 90% appearing once. The CDR3 has 16 residues. Germline lookup yields CDR1 LGHDT and CDR2 YNNKEL (reference sequence). V lost 0 bases to trimming and J lost 0 bases, with 10 bases between them. J is TRBJ2-3 and V is TRBV3-1 (or the pseudogene TRBV3-2); no definite D call. The TCR sequence derives from a woman between 50 and 59 years old with COVID-19, enrolled during active disease. The sequenced sample consisted of peripheral blood. CDR3 in DNA: TGTGCCAGCAGCCAAGATCGGAGTCGGAGCACAGATACGCAGTATTTT. Residues: CASSQDRSRSTDTQYF.